Sequencing of this T cell receptor (beta chain) was carried out in a study of regulatory T cells in long-lasting Graves disease. Sample time point: persistent/refractory GD, antithyroid drugs over 5 years with positive TRAb. Isolated PBMC RNA provided the starting material for the TCR library. Regarding this clonotype: The conserved phenylalanine or tryptophan normally closing the CDR3 is absent here, so this likely arose from a read error.

Arm-PCR of CDR3 regions and iRepertoire HTBI primers were the basis on which TCR beta libraries were built. TCRdb reprocessed the multiplex PCR reads with MiXCR, giving one entry per CDR3 protein. The sample shows approximately 350,000 distinct CDR3 sequences, 20% to 25% of them seen only once. Germline loops: CDR1 LNHNV, CDR2 YYDKDF (reference sequence). Deletions cut 1 base from V and 7 bases from J, with 8 bases between. The CDR3 runs to 14 residues. The chain carries TRBV15 and TRBJ1-6; a weak D match, TRBD1 (6 bases). The TCR was taken from a woman between 35 and 50 years old with Graves disease. The sample here was peripheral blood mononuclear cells (PBMCs), taken when the disease was refractory, from a patient treated with antithyroid drugs. The CDR3 sequence: CATSRGTGNSPLHL. CDR3 sequence (DNA): TGTGCCACCAGCAGAGGCACAGGGAATTCACCCCTCCACCTT.